This T cell receptor (beta chain) was recorded in a study of post-analysis software for immune sequencing data. Overall study findings and caveats: Relative to controls, patients with multiple sclerosis showed significantly lower normalized Chao1 diversity. Strong co-clustering by F measure was evident for samples that had been prepared in the same batch. Patients carried several TRBV segments more frequently than controls did, and TRBV5-6, TRBV5-1 and TRBV20-1 were among them.

Included in the TCR beta cDNA libraries were unique molecular identifiers. There were about 0.85 to 10 million T cells, and about 540,000 cDNA molecules came from them. TCRdb passed the PCR reads through MiXCR, listing each CDR3 protein once. The sample carries roughly 800,000 distinct CDR3 sequences, under 60% recorded once. The sample holds a few counts of this clonotype. The antigen is unknown. The CDR3 is 13 residues long. The germline V gene has CDR1 SQVTM and CDR2 ANQGSEA. J lost 4 bases, V lost 2 bases, and 2 bases had no gene match. This chain joins TRBV29-1 and TRBJ2-1; 7 bases agree with TRBD1. This sequence originates from a girl aged 5 to 17 with multiple sclerosis. The sequencing input was blood. The chain's CDR3 is CSVETGAYNEQFF. The CDR3 bases are TGCAGCGTTGAAACAGGGGCGTACAATGAGCAGTTCTTC.